The table lists the clone carrying this T cell receptor (beta chain) with a few counts. Clones were read by immunoSEQ multiplex PCR, and TCRdb kept only the in-frame ones, dropping some. The sample shows about 5,300 clones, 91% of them seen only once. These data are taken from a study of neoadjuvant nivolumab and ipilimumab in lung cancer. The CDR3 is made up of 15 amino acids. Trimming cost V 2 bases and J 6 bases; bases outside gene matches: 10. Germline assignment: CDR1 SQVTM and CDR2 ANQGSEA. The sample consisted of blood, taken after neoadjuvant nivolumab, alone or with ipilimumab, at or shortly before surgery. The chain combines TRBV29-1 with TRBJ2-7; 10 positions match TRBD2. The clonotype originates from an adult with non-small cell lung cancer. Some clones in this sample may be carry-over from other donors' samples. CDR3 amino acids: CSVEWSNLAGAEQYF. The DNA of the CDR3 is TGCAGCGTTGAATGGAGTAATCTAGCGGGAGCCGAGCAGTACTTC.